This T cell receptor (beta chain) was documented in a study of beta chain features in type 1 diabetes. The study's findings and limits: Type 1 diabetes patients showed a moderate but significant shortening of TCRB CDR3s in all four CD4+ subsets. VDJ junctions from patients with type 1 diabetes contained fewer insertions and more deletions.

On this clone itself: Its specificity is unknown.

Germline V gives CDR1 LNHNV, CDR2 YYDKDF (reference sequence). The CDR3 sequence is 13 residues long. The V gene lost 0 bases and the J gene lost 5 bases, with 8 bases spanning the gap. Expressed TCRB transcripts were sequenced, since all the RNA that had been isolated was reverse transcribed. TCRdb's copy holds only in-frame clones and misses some; the assay was immunoSEQ multiplex PCR. The sample has about 170,000 clones, around 7.9% seen once. It was via CD45RO/CCR7/CD25/CD127/CD95/CD27 that CD4+ naive, central memory, regulatory and stem cell-like memory cells were sorted. Every sorted population was more than 98% pure.

The TCR sequence derives from a man aged 18-30 years with type 1 diabetes. Sample: central memory CD4+ T cells from blood. This chain connects TRBV15 to TRBJ2-7, with TRBD1 as a possible D gene (6 bases). CDR3 in DNA: TGTGCCACCAGCAGAGATACAGGGAACGAGCAGTACTTC. This encodes CATSRDTGNEQYF.